This T cell receptor (beta chain) appears in the sequencing data of a study of T cells in tuberculosis. The wider study: IGRA-negative adolescents, IGRA-positive adolescents with latent tuberculosis and adults with active tuberculosis formed this South African cohort.

Germline V lookup: CDR1 SGHAT, CDR2 FQNNGV. This CDR3 comprises 14 residues. V was clipped by 5 bases and J by 1 base, with 11 bases between them. Sequenced by immunoSEQ multiplex PCR; TCRdb stores in-frame clones only, minus some. The sample records 35,000 to 55,000 clones, more than 90% being singletons. At study entry, adolescents had tuberculin skin tests and IGRA screening. Notes on the study in general: The TCR-beta difference was not significant; alpha differences partly reflected length.

This clone was seen a single time. Its antigen is as yet unknown. This receptor was identified in a donor aged 10-29 years with latent tuberculosis or without tuberculosis infection. The sequencing sample was made of PBMCs. The chain is built from TRBV11-2 and TRBJ1-1; D is unresolved. The CDR3 protein is CASSPPEGNTEAFF. In DNA, the CDR3 is TGTGCCAGCAGCCCCCCGGAGGGGAACACTGAAGCTTTCTTT.